This T cell receptor beta chain was profiled in a study of T cell responses to AZD1222 COVID-19 vaccine. Points from the study as a whole: In a largely white British group with more females than males, clonal diversity was possibly underestimated. The study found vaccine-associated CD4 TCRs spanning spike, dominant at 160-218 and 743-854. Just six or seven AZD1222 recipients tested seropositive at baseline.

A remark on this clone: The antigen is undetermined.

Germline loops: CDR1 PRHDT, CDR2 FYEKMQ (reference sequence). Trimming removed 0 bases from V and 8 bases from J; junction bases left unmatched: 5. The CDR3 spans 15 residues. Libraries were prepared by immunoSEQ multiplex PCR; TCRdb keeps only in-frame clonotypes and omits some of them. The sample holds 130,000 to 150,000 clones, approximately 89% seen once. This receptor was obtained from an adult in good health. This chain connects TRBV13 to TRBJ1-4; 8 bases are a match to TRBD1. This specimen was peripheral blood, taken on day 0 of MenACWY control vaccination. DNA of the CDR3: TGTGCCAGCAGCTTAGGGACAGGGGAGAACGAAAAACTGTTTTTT. It yields the protein CASSLGTGENEKLFF.